Presented here are 32 T cell receptor beta chains from one specimen sequenced in a study of PD-L1 blockade in urothelial cancer. The data were produced by immunoSEQ multiplex PCR, yet TCRdb's version contains in-frame clones alone and is incomplete. The table has some 15,000 clones, around 89% seen once. This sample comprised PBMCs, obtained around atezolizumab (anti-PD-L1) treatment. The origin of the receptors is a man between 65 and 79 years old with urothelial cancer.

The rearrangement uses TRBV5-1 and TRBJ1-1, with TRBD1 identical over 7 bases. V dropped 7 bases and J dropped 0; count of bases not matched to a gene: 9. CDR1 SGHRS and CDR2 YFSETQ come from the germline V gene. The CDR3 consists of 15 residues. The CDR3 reads CASYEVGTVNTEAFF. The CDR3 DNA reads as TGCGCCAGCTACGAGGTCGGGACAGTGAACACTGAAGCTTTCTTT.

The chain is built from TRBV6-5 and TRBJ2-1; tentatively, D is TRBD2 (5 bases). V shed 2 bases and J shed 5 bases, with 16 bases lying between them. The CDR3 extends over 16 amino acids. Germline V gene lookup returns CDR1 MNHEY and CDR2 SVGAGI. Here the CDR3 reads CASSYVGELSHNEQFF. The CDR3 coding sequence is TGTGCCAGCAGTTACGTTGGGGAGCTTAGCCACAATGAGCAGTTCTTC.

The J gene is TRBJ1-2, the V gene TRBV10-3; the D gene is possibly TRBD1 (5 bases). The CDR3 contains 13 residues. Trimming left V 8 bases short and J 8 bases short, with 18 bases between. Germline V gene lookup returns CDR1 ENHRY and CDR2 SYGVKD. The CDR3 is CAIAPGLFFGYTF. CDR3 bases: TGTGCCATCGCCCCGGGACTTTTCTTCGGCTACACCTTC.

The V call is TRBV2, the J call TRBJ1-4; the D is unclear. V lost 7 bases to trimming and J lost 5 bases, with 11 bases between them. The CDR3 runs to 13 residues. The germline V gene has CDR1 SNHLY and CDR2 FYNNEI. CDR3 nucleotide sequence: TGTGCCAGCATTAACTGGAGAAATGAAAAACTGTTTTTT. Translation: CASINWRNEKLFF. Filled out from reference TRBV2 and TRBJ1-4, the complete variable domain reads EPEVTQTPSHQVTQMGQEVILRCVPISNHLYFYWYRQILGQKVEFLVSFYNNEISEKSEIFDDQFSVERPDGSNFTLKIRSTKLEDSAMYFCASINWRNEKLFFGSGTQLSVL.

The V call is TRBV30, the J call TRBJ1-5; 8 bases agree with TRBD1. Losses at the gene ends were 3 bases for V and 5 bases for J; bases not matched to a gene: 3. The V gene's germline CDR1 is GTSNPN and CDR2 SVGIG (reference sequence). The CDR3 length is 13 residues. For the CDR3, the DNA is TGTGCCTGGAGCATACAGGGGGATCAGCCCCAGCATTTT. This codes for CAWSIQGDQPQHF.

The chain combines TRBV28 with TRBJ2-1; tentative D call: TRBD2 (5 bases). V was cut by 2 bases and J by 9 bases, with 14 bases left in between. There are 14 residues in the CDR3. Germline loops: CDR1 MDHEN, CDR2 SYDVKM. In DNA form, the CDR3 reads TGTGCCAGCAGTTTACAGTTCCTTCGGGGTGAGCAGTTCTTC. Encoded protein: CASSLQFLRGEQFF.

The chain recombines TRBV5-1 with TRBJ2-1; TRBD1 matches at 7 bases. Germline V CDR1 and CDR2: SGHRS, YFSETQ. This CDR3 comprises 16 residues. J lost 0 bases, V lost 4 bases, and 7 bases had no gene match. CDR3 DNA: TGCGCCAGCAGCGGAAGACAGGGAAGCTCCTACAATGAGCAGTTCTTC. Encoded protein: CASSGRQGSSYNEQFF.

This rearrangement joins TRBV5-4 to TRBJ1-5; D unclear. Trimming pared 1 base from V and 7 bases from J, leaving 12 bases between. The germline gives CDR1 SGHNT, CDR2 YYREEE (reference sequence). The CDR3 sequence is 14 residues long. The CDR3 nucleotides read TGTGCCAGCAGCTTGAGAGGGTATGACCAGCCCCAGCATTTT. It is translated as CASSLRGYDQPQHF. Together with reference TRBV5-4 and TRBJ1-5, the CDR3 gives the full variable domain: ETGVTQSPTHLIKTRGQQVTLRCSSQSGHNTVSWYQQALGQGPQFIFQYYREEENGRGNFPPRFSGLQFPNYSSELNVNALELDDSALYLCASSLRGYDQPQHFGDGTRLSIL.

The V gene is TRBV14, the J gene TRBJ2-3; D is possibly TRBD2 (6 bases). Germline-derived CDR1 and CDR2 are SGHDN and FVKESK. The ends were cut back, 1 base at V and 6 bases at J, with 17 bases in the middle. The CDR3 covers 16 residues. CDR3 DNA: TGTGCCAGCAGCCAAGTAGCAACCAGCCGGGGGGATACGCAGTATTTT. Its translation is CASSQVATSRGDTQYF.

This chain links TRBV7-9 with TRBJ2-1; 14 bases are shared with TRBD2. Germline V gene data show CDR1 as SEHNR and CDR2 as FQNEAQ (reference sequence). V shed 7 bases, J shed 9 bases, and the junction held 5 bases outside the gene matches. CDR3 length: 14 residues. CDR3 sequence (DNA): TGTGCCAGCACGACTAGCGGGGGGGCCGGTGAGCAGTTCTTC. Its translation: CASTTSGGAGEQFF.

The rearrangement uses TRBV6-4 and TRBJ2-5; 10 bases match TRBD2. The V and J ends lost 5 bases and 5 bases, in that order; junction bases with no gene match: 2. The CDR3 sequence is 13 residues long. Per germline, CDR1 MRHNA and CDR2 SNTAGT. Here the CDR3 DNA reads TGTGCCAGCAGTCCGGGACTAGCGGAGACCCAGTACTTC. This sequence encodes CASSPGLAETQYF.

This clone was detected once. CDR3 coding DNA: TGTGCCAGCAGTCTTACAGGGGGGGGCACTGAAGCTTTCTTT. Protein sequence: CASSLTGGGTEAFF. J is TRBJ1-1 and V is TRBV14, with TRBD1 identical over 8 bases. V was pared by 6 bases and J by 4 bases, with 7 bases of the junction left unmatched. The CDR3 contains 14 residues. CDR1 and CDR2 (germline): SGHDN, FVKESK.

The V call is TRBV28, the J call TRBJ1-1, with D maybe TRBD1 (6 bases). This CDR3 is 17 amino acids long. Trimming took off 2 bases at V and 1 base at J, with 17 bases between the two ends. Per the germline V gene, CDR1 is MDHEN and CDR2 is SYDVKM. Here the CDR3 DNA reads TGTGCCAGCAGTTTAACGACAGGCCTGACGGGGAACACTGAAGCTTTCTTT. It encodes CASSLTTGLTGNTEAFF.

The chain recombines TRBV7-9 with TRBJ2-1; D uncertain. This CDR3 contains 13 residues. Trimming removed 7 bases from V and 3 bases from J, with 10 bases in between. In germline, CDR1 is SEHNR, CDR2 FQNEAQ (reference sequence). The CDR3 sequence: CASTEESYNEQFF. For the CDR3, the DNA is TGTGCCAGCACCGAGGAGAGCTACAATGAGCAGTTCTTC.

The CDR3 nucleotides are TGTGCCTTCTCGACAGGGTCTAACTATGGCTACACCTTC. It specifies CAFSTGSNYGYTF. The chain has TRBV30 and TRBJ1-2; TRBD1 matches 7 bases. From germline, CDR1 is GTSNPN and CDR2 SVGIG (reference sequence). CDR3 length: 13 amino acids. The V segment lost 7 bases and the J segment 0 bases; nucleotides outside the gene matches: 5.

The sample holds one count of this clone. V usage is TRBV18 and J usage is TRBJ1-5, with D unresolved. Per the germline V gene, CDR1 is KGHSH and CDR2 is LQKENI. V was clipped by 4 bases and J by 8 bases, with 12 bases between them. CDR3 length: 13 amino acids. In DNA form, the CDR3 reads TGTGCCAGCTCACGGGAGGTCGCGGAGCCCCAGCATTTT. Residues: CASSREVAEPQHF.

This clone was recorded once. The rearrangement joins TRBV4-2 to TRBJ2-3; D may be TRBD2 (7 bases). V was cut by 0 bases and J by 4 bases, with 17 bases left in between. Germline V gene data show CDR1 as LGHNA and CDR2 as YNFKEQ. The CDR3 spans 17 residues. The CDR3 reads CASSQDFGGPKSDTQYF. The CDR3 nucleotides are TGTGCCAGCAGCCAAGATTTCGGGGGGCCGAAGTCAGATACGCAGTATTTT.

V usage is TRBV7-9 and J usage is TRBJ2-3; 7 bases agree with TRBD2. The ends lost 4 bases at V and 8 bases at J; junction bases unmatched: 12. The CDR3 covers 15 residues. The germline CDR1 and CDR2 sequences are SEHNR and FQNEAQ (reference sequence). In nucleotides, the CDR3 is TGTGCCAGCAGCTCCCGGGACGGGAGGTCGGGTACGCAGTATTTT. Residues: CASSSRDGRSGTQYF.

The J gene is TRBJ1-1, the V gene TRBV18; a weak D match, TRBD1 (5 bases). The CDR3 extends over 15 amino acids. Trimming pared 6 bases from V and 3 bases from J, leaving 17 bases between. Germline V gene lookup returns CDR1 KGHSH and CDR2 LQKENI. The CDR3 DNA is TGTGCCAGCTCCCTCGTGTCCCCGGGGGACACTGAAGCTTTCTTT. Residues: CASSLVSPGDTEAFF.

The gene calls are TRBV7-9 and TRBJ1-3; 8 bases map to TRBD1. The germline V gene encodes CDR1 SEHNR and CDR2 FQNEAQ (reference sequence). This CDR3 is built from 13 residues. Germline trimming cut 5 bases from V and 6 bases from J; bases unmatched to any gene: 3. The CDR3 is CASSPQGENTIYF. The CDR3 DNA follows: TGTGCCAGCAGCCCACAGGGGGAAAACACCATATATTTT.

The chain couples TRBV9 to TRBJ1-2, with 8 bases lining up with TRBD1. The V gene end was trimmed by 4 bases and the J gene end by 0 bases; junction bases not matched to a gene: 5. The CDR3 has 15 residues. Per germline, CDR1 SGDLS and CDR2 YYNGEE. For the CDR3, the DNA is TGTGCCAGCAGCTCAACAGGGGGATCTAACTATGGCTACACCTTC. This codes for CASSSTGGSNYGYTF.

The chain links TRBV4-1 to TRBJ2-2; possible D gene TRBD1, 5 bases. This CDR3 comprises 16 residues. V gave up 2 bases and J gave up 5 bases, with 15 bases separating them. Germline CDR1 is MGHRA and CDR2 is YSYEKL. CDR3 sequence (DNA): TGCGCCAGCAGCCAATGGTCAGTGGGGCGAACCGGGGAGCTGTTTTTT. Residues: CASSQWSVGRTGELFF.

The rearrangement links TRBV6-6 to TRBJ1-5; maybe TRBD1 (6 bases). Germline V gives CDR1 MNHNY, CDR2 SVGAGI (reference sequence). This CDR3 region has 16 residues. Trimming cost V 6 bases and J 1 base, with 16 bases left between them. The CDR3 DNA sequence: TGTGCCAGCAGGCCGGGAGGGGGGGACAGCAATCAGCCCCAGCATTTT. Protein sequence: CASRPGGGDSNQPQHF.

The V and J genes are TRBV5-6 and TRBJ2-3, with 10 bases fitting TRBD2. The ends lost 3 bases at V and 2 bases at J; junction bases unmatched: 6. Germline values: CDR1 SGHDT, CDR2 YYEEEE. There are 16 residues in the CDR3. In nucleotides, the CDR3 is TGTGCCAGCAGCTCGGCACTAGCGGGGATCACAGATACGCAGTATTTT. Its protein product is CASSSALAGITDTQYF.

In this sample, this clone turned up once. CDR3 region: CASSYDGQGGTEAFF. In DNA form, the CDR3 reads TGTGCCAGCAGTTACGATGGGCAGGGGGGAACTGAAGCTTTCTTT. The chain is built from TRBV6-5 and TRBJ1-1, with TRBD1 matching 7 bases. After removal of 2 bases from V and 5 bases from J, the junction contained 8 bases not matched to a gene. Germline CDR1 reads MNHEY; CDR2 reads SVGAGI. The CDR3 totals 15 residues.

This chain connects TRBV7-9 to TRBJ1-6, with TRBD1 as a possible D gene (6 bases). The length of the CDR3 is 15 residues. The germline V and J ends were trimmed by 5 bases and 7 bases, with 15 bases remaining between them. Germline lookup yields CDR1 SEHNR and CDR2 FQNEAQ (reference sequence). The CDR3 spells CASSVDRSINSPLHF. The CDR3 coding sequence is TGTGCCAGCAGCGTAGACAGGTCGATCAATTCACCCCTCCACTTT.

This clone was picked up a small number of times. The J gene is TRBJ2-2, the V gene TRBV6-6; 10 bases are a match to TRBD1. V shed 6 bases, J shed 5 bases, and the junction held 9 bases outside the gene matches. The CDR3 has 16 residues. Germline V lookup: CDR1 MNHNY, CDR2 SVGAGI (reference sequence). The CDR3 loop is CASSHRDRGRTGELFF. As DNA, the CDR3 is TGTGCCAGCAGCCACAGGGACAGGGGAAGAACCGGGGAGCTGTTTTTT.

CDR3 loop: CAWRQGGDYGYTF. CDR3 bases: TGTGCCTGGAGACAGGGGGGGGACTATGGCTACACCTTC. The rearrangement joins TRBV30 to TRBJ1-2, with 8 nucleotides matching TRBD1. Germline CDR1 reads GTSNPN; CDR2 reads SVGIG (reference sequence). The CDR3 loop spans 13 amino acids. J was trimmed by 3 bases and V by 3 bases; bases with no gene match: 3.

The chain joins TRBV2 to TRBJ2-3; tentative D call: TRBD2 (5 bases). The CDR3 contains 12 residues. V lost 8 bases and J lost 1, with 7 bases in between. CDR1 SNHLY and CDR2 FYNNEI come from the germline V gene. CDR3 DNA: TGTGCCAGCCAGAGGGGCACAGATACGCAGTATTTT. Translated: CASQRGTDTQYF. Full variable domain (rest looked up from reference TRBV2 and TRBJ2-3): EPEVTQTPSHQVTQMGQEVILRCVPISNHLYFYWYRQILGQKVEFLVSFYNNEISEKSEIFDDQFSVERPDGSNFTLKIRSTKLEDSAMYFCASQRGTDTQYFGPGTRLTVL.

J is TRBJ2-5 and V is TRBV6-1, with TRBD1 matching over 9 bases. The CDR3 consists of 15 residues. Germline CDR1 is MNHNS and CDR2 is SASEGT. V shed 9 bases, J shed 4 bases, and the junction held 12 bases outside the gene matches. The CDR3 coding sequence is TGTGCCAGTGAACTAGGTGGGACAGGGTCAGAGACCCAGTACTTC. Protein sequence: CASELGGTGSETQYF.

This chain uses TRBV2 with TRBJ1-6; 11 bases line up with TRBD1. Germline CDR1 reads SNHLY; CDR2 reads FYNNEI. CDR3 length equals 14 residues. Unmatched junction bases numbered 3, after V lost 7 bases and J lost 7 bases. The CDR3 DNA sequence: TGTGCCAGCATTAGGGACAGGGGGAATTCACCCCTCCACTTT. It specifies CASIRDRGNSPLHF. Full variable domain (rest looked up from reference TRBV2 and TRBJ1-6): EPEVTQTPSHQVTQMGQEVILRCVPISNHLYFYWYRQILGQKVEFLVSFYNNEISEKSEIFDDQFSVERPDGSNFTLKIRSTKLEDSAMYFCASIRDRGNSPLHFGNGTRLTVT.

V and J are TRBV6-4 and TRBJ2-1; 10 nucleotides agree with TRBD2. Germline V gene sequence: CDR1 MRHNA, CDR2 SNTAGT. CDR3 length: 16 residues. Unmatched junction bases numbered 5, after V lost 6 bases and J lost 0 bases. Here the CDR3 reads CASSLAGARSYNEQFF. In DNA, the CDR3 is TGTGCCAGCAGCCTAGCGGGGGCCCGCTCCTACAATGAGCAGTTCTTC.